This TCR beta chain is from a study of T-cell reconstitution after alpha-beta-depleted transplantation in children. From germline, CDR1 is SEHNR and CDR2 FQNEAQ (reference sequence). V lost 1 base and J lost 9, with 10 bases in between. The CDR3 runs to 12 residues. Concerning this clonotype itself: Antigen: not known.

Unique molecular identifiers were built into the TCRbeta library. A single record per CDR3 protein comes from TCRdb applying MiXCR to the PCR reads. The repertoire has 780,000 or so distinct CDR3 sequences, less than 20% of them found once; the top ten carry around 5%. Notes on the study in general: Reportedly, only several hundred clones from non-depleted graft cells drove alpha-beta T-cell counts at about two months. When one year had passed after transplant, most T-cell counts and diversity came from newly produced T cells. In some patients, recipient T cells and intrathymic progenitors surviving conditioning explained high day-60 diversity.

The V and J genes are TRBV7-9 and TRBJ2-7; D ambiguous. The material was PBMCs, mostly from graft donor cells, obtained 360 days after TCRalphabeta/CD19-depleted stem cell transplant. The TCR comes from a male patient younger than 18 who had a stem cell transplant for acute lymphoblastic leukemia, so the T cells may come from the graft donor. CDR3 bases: TGTGCCAGCAGCTTAGGGGCTAACGGGCAGTACTTC. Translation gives CASSLGANGQYF. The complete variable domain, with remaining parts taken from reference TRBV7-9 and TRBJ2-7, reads DTGVSQNPRHKITKRGQNVTFRCDPISEHNRLYWYRQTLGQGPEFLTYFQNEAQLEKSRLLSDRFSAERPKGSFSTLEIQRTEQGDSAMYLCASSLGANGQYFGPGTRLTVT.